This paragraph covers one TCR beta chain sequence. Its antigen remains unidentified. There are no base qualities to consult, and no much larger clone falls within one base. This sample was included in a study of immune evolution from preneoplasia to lung adenocarcinoma (dated by TCRdb to the early 2020s). For the wider study: HLA loss of heterozygosity was seen in approximately 6.7%, 15% and 36% of AIS, MIA and ADC lesions, and in no AAH lesions. TCR sequencing data were obtained from under 60 patients. The immune data were integrated with whole exome sequencing and methylation data from the same cohort of nodules. The sample size was set by how many specimens were available, not by a prior power calculation. Resected precursor lesions (AAH, AIS, MIA) and invasive adenocarcinomas were compared against paired morphologically normal lung tissue. The study combined immune gene expression, TCR sequencing and multiplex immunofluorescence to profile immune contexture across lung adenocarcinoma precursors and invasive adenocarcinoma. According to the study, some 97 samples were used for TCR sequencing. POLYSOLVER was used to infer class I HLA alleles from exome data, and LOHHLA was used to detect allele-specific HLA loss. A total of some 51 patients with pulmonary nodules who underwent surgical resection were included in the overall cohort. Study-level results and caveats: Findings were based on association rather than direct causation; larger cohorts with long-term follow-up and longitudinal biopsies were deemed needed. T cell clonality was highest in KRAS-mutant nodules compared with EGFR-mutant or double wild-type lesions. The highest top T cell clone frequencies were observed in normal lung, and a progressive decrease in top T cell clone frequencies appeared to occur from AAH through AIS, MIA and invasive adenocarcinoma. Clonality was highest in normal lung, while later-stage lesions appeared to have lower clonality but higher T cell density and diversity. Because all patients were from Japan and China, applicability to Western populations was uncertain.

Using the immunoSEQ hsTCRbeta Kit, TCR beta CDR3 regions were sequenced from DNA. As for how the authors treated the data: TCR sequencing data were analysed with the ImmunoSEQ Analyzer. T cell clonality was defined as 1 minus Pielou's evenness, calculated on productive rearrangements. The inverse Simpson index, applied to productive templates, was used to measure T cell diversity. T cell density was defined as TCR beta template counts normalized to usable DNA, with usable DNA estimated by amplification and sequencing of housekeeping genes. Two-sided Kruskal-Wallis tests were used to compare TCR metrics across histologic stages. TCRdb stores this immuneACCESS table with in-frame sequences only. Part of the clones is absent; in the studies checked, under half of the shortfall reflects unresolved V genes, and no reason is known for the rest. That table is the source of V, J and clone size, and D and trimming were worked out from the DNA. The sample profile shows 7,500 to 9,500 clones; approximately 82% of them were found once. The ten largest clones take up 9.2% of the sample.

Taken from the germline V gene, the CDR1 and CDR2 loops are MDHEN and SYDVKM. From its cysteine to its phenylalanine, the CDR3 spans 14 amino acids. The entry retains the CDR3 DNA only, 42 bases that are in frame from base 1. Relative to germline, V is 5 bases shorter and J is 9 bases shorter, with 19 bases between their ends. Resection was performed on patients in Japan or China between 2014 and 2017. Histologic diagnosis of each case was confirmed independently by two lung cancer pathologists on H&E slides. Premalignant or tumor cells were enriched for nucleic acid extraction by macro-dissection performed after pathologic assessment. FFPE tissue was used for DNA isolation with the AllPrep DNA/RNA FFPE Kit.

The sequenced sample consisted of FFPE minimally invasive lung adenocarcinoma tissue. The cell subset or site label on this specimen signifies: micro-invasive lung adenocarcinoma (MIA). This sequence originates from an older donor with lung adenocarcinoma. The sequence is built from TRBV28 and TRBJ1-1, with TRBD1 perhaps the D gene, on 6 matching bases. The nucleotides read TGTGCCAGCAGTCCCCCAGGGGAAGGGCGTCAAGCTTTCTTT. It specifies CASSPPGEGRQAFF.